The 12 T cell receptor beta chains below were found in one sample sequenced in a study of shared clonotypes between healthy human individuals. Using immunoSEQ multiplex PCR, the repertoire was profiled, and TCRdb retains in-frame clones only, with some absent. The data contain hundreds of thousands of clones, about 96% of them singletons. Sequencing was done on a sample of naive CD4+ T cells sorted from blood. The subset is: CD45RA+ positively selected. The receptors derive from a woman aged 30 to 39 in good health.

This clone is a singleton in its sample. The rearrangement uses TRBV4-2 and TRBJ2-5; 8 nucleotides align to TRBD2. Trimming took 5 bases from V and 7 from J; bases not matched to a gene: 6. This CDR3 comprises 13 residues. Germline lookup yields CDR1 LGHNA and CDR2 YNFKEQ. CDR3 residues: CASSKGLGGTQYF. The DNA of the CDR3 is TGTGCCAGCAGCAAGGGACTAGGGGGGACCCAGTACTTC.

This chain uses TRBV12-5 with TRBJ1-4; a weak D match, TRBD1 (5 bases). The CDR3 runs 17 residues. Germline V gene lookup returns CDR1 LGHNT and CDR2 FRNRAP. Between the trimmed V and J ends, which lost 0 bases and 8 bases, there was a span of 19 bases. The CDR3 region has the DNA TGTGCTAGTGGTTTGGTAAATGGGGCAGGGCATCGAGAAAAACTGTTTTTT. Residues: CASGLVNGAGHREKLFF.

This sequence joins TRBV6-4 and TRBJ2-5; D call uncertain. This CDR3 comprises 11 residues. Germline-derived CDR1 and CDR2 are MRHNA and SNTAGT. The V and J ends lost 6 bases and 9 bases respectively, with 11 bases between them. The CDR3 DNA reads as TGTGCCAGCAGCCCGACTCAGGCCCAGTACTTC. Translated: CASSPTQAQYF.

This chain joins TRBV5-6 and TRBJ2-7; the D is unclear. This CDR3 contains 16 residues. Trimming pared 10 bases from V and 6 bases from J, leaving 29 bases between. Germline V gene lookup returns CDR1 SGHDT and CDR2 YYEEEE. DNA of the CDR3: TGTGCCGAGAGATCGGGCCTCCCCCCGAGAGTCGGCGAGCAGTACTTC. This translates into CAERSGLPPRVGEQYF.

This clone has just one count. This rearrangement joins TRBV7-9 to TRBJ2-7; D tentatively fits TRBD1 or TRBD2 (5 bases each). V dropped 5 bases and J dropped 0 bases, with 17 bases sitting between them. The CDR3 loop spans 16 amino acids. Germline V gene data show CDR1 as SEHNR and CDR2 as FQNEAQ (reference sequence). This CDR3 reads CASSPRGAALSYEQYF. The CDR3 nucleotides are TGTGCCAGCAGCCCTAGGGGAGCCGCCCTCTCCTACGAGCAGTACTTC.

The chain couples TRBV4-1 to TRBJ2-6; D unclear. Per germline, CDR1 MGHRA and CDR2 YSYEKL. The germline V and J ends were trimmed by 2 bases and 6 bases, with 17 bases remaining between them. CDR3 length: 17 amino acids. CDR3 protein: CASSQRSTPLSANVLTF. The DNA for the CDR3 is TGCGCCAGCAGCCAACGGTCGACACCGCTTTCGGCCAACGTCCTGACTTTC.

This rearrangement joins TRBV25-1 to TRBJ1-6; D gene unclear. Trimming cost V 2 bases and J 6 bases, with 11 bases left between them. Germline CDR1 MGHDK, CDR2 SYGVNS. CDR3 length: 15 residues. This CDR3 reads CASSEAGSGNSPLHF. The CDR3, as DNA: TGTGCCAGCAGTGAAGCGGGAAGCGGTAATTCACCCCTCCACTTT.

The J gene is TRBJ2-7, the V gene TRBV29-1; 7 positions agree with TRBD1. The CDR3 is 13 amino acids. After removal of 5 bases from V and 2 bases from J, the junction contained 6 bases not matched to a gene. CDR1 and CDR2 (germline): SQVTM, ANQGSEA. The CDR3 reads CSVRQGKPYEQYF. For the CDR3, the DNA is TGCAGCGTTAGACAGGGTAAGCCCTACGAGCAGTACTTC.

V is TRBV20-1 and J is TRBJ2-7; tentatively, D is TRBD2 (5 bases). V lost 0 bases and J lost 12, with 12 bases in between. This CDR3 is 11 amino acids long. Germline CDR1 and CDR2: DFQATT and SNEGSKA (reference sequence). The CDR3 bases are TGCAGTGCTAGAGATCGGGAAGTAGGGTACTTC. Amino acid sequence: CSARDREVGYF.

The J gene is TRBJ2-7, the V gene TRBV19; D gene unclear. CDR3 length equals 15 residues. The germline V and J ends were trimmed by 6 bases and 0 bases, with 15 bases remaining between them. In germline, CDR1 is LNHDA, CDR2 SQIVND (reference sequence). The CDR3 DNA reads TGTGCCAGTAGACCCGCACTGGGTAGCTCCTACGAGCAGTACTTC. Protein product: CASRPALGSSYEQYF.

The chain links TRBV5-1 to TRBJ1-2; a weak D match, TRBD1 (5 bases). The ends were cut back, 0 bases at V and 8 bases at J, with 11 bases in the middle. The CDR3 has 13 residues. Looked up from germline, CDR1 is SGHRS and CDR2 is YFSETQ. CDR3 in DNA: TGCGCCAGCAGCTTGGCCGGGGCCGGCGGCTACACCTTC. Its protein is CASSLAGAGGYTF.

V usage is TRBV28 and J usage is TRBJ2-7, with 8 bases fitting TRBD1. This CDR3 spans 15 amino acids. Germline V gene sequence: CDR1 MDHEN, CDR2 SYDVKM. V lost 7 bases, J lost 1 base, and 9 bases stayed unmatched. The CDR3 is CASTPSGTGSYEQYF. Here the CDR3 DNA reads TGTGCCAGCACCCCGTCCGGGACAGGATCCTACGAGCAGTACTTC.